This T cell receptor (beta chain) was identified in a study of radiotherapy plus CTLA-4 blockade in lung cancer. The CDR3 consists of 12 residues. In germline, CDR1 is SEHNR, CDR2 FQNEAQ (reference sequence). Findings and caveats of the study: Clones of tumor-derived TCRs expanded in blood after radiotherapy plus ipilimumab.

This clone was counted between two and nine times. Its matching antigen is unknown. The repertoire was sequenced with immunoSEQ multiplex PCR; TCRdb's copy has only in-frame clones and lacks some. The data contain 62,000 or so clones, 79% of them seen just once; the ten biggest clones take up about 10%. CTLA-4 blockade with ipilimumab, together with focal radiation, was given to patients with chemo-refractory metastatic non-small-cell lung cancer. The TCR was taken from a human donor with non-small cell lung cancer who had a complete response to radiotherapy plus ipilimumab. The chain uses TRBV7-9 and TRBJ2-2, with D perhaps matching TRBD1 or TRBD2 (6 bases each). Sequencing was performed on peripheral blood, taken from a patient treated with radiotherapy plus ipilimumab. The CDR3 reads CGPGAYTGELFF. In DNA, the CDR3 is TGTGGTCCGGGGGCTTACACCGGGGAGCTGTTTTTT.